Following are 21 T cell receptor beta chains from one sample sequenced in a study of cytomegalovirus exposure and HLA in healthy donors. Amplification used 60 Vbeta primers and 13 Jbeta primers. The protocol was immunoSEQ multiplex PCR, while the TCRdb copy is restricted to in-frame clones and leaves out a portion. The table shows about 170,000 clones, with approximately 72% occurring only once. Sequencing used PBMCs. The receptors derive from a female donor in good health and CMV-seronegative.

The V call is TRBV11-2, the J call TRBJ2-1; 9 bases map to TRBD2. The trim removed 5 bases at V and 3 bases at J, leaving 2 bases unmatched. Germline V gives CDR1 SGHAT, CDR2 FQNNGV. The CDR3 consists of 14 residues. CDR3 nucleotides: TGTGCCAGCAGCGGACTAGCGAACTACAATGAGCAGTTCTTC. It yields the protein CASSGLANYNEQFF.

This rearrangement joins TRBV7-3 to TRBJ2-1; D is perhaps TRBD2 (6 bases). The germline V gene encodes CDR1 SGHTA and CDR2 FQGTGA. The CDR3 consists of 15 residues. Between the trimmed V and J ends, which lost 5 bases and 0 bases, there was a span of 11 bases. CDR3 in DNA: TGTGCCAGCAGCCAGGGACTGAGCTCCTACAATGAGCAGTTCTTC. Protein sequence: CASSQGLSSYNEQFF.

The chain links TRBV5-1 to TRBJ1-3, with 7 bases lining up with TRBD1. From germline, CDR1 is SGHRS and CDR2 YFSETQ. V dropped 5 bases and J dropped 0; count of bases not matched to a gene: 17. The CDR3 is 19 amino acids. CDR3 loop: CASSYAVGQSPFSGNTIYF. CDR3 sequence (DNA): TGCGCCAGCAGTTACGCGGTGGGACAGTCCCCATTCTCTGGAAACACCATATATTTT.

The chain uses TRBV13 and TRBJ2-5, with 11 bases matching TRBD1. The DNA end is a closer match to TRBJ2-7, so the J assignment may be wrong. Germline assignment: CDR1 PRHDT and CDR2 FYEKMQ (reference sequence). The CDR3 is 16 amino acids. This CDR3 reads CASSISGTGGIYEQYF. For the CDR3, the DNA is TGTGCCAGCAGCATCTCCGGGACAGGGGGGATCTACGAGCAGTACTTC.

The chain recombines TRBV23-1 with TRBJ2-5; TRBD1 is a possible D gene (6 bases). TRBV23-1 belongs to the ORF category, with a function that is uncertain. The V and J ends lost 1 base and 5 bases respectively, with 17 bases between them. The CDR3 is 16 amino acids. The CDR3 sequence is CASSQFRQGTDETQYF. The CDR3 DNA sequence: TGCGCCAGCAGTCAATTTCGGCAGGGGACCGATGAGACCCAGTACTTC.

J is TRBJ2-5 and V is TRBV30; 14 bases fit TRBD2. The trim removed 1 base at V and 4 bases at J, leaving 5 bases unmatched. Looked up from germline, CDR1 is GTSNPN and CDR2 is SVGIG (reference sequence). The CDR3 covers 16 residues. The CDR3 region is CAWSARGTSGGETQYF. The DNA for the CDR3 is TGTGCCTGGAGTGCCCGGGGGACTAGCGGGGGAGAGACCCAGTACTTC. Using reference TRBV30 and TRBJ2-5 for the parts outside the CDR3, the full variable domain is SQTIHQWPATLVQPVGSPLSLECTVEGTSNPNLYWYRQAAGRGLQLLFYSVGIGQISSEVPQNLSASRPQDRQFILSSKKLLLSDSGFYLCAWSARGTSGGETQYFGPGTRLLVL.

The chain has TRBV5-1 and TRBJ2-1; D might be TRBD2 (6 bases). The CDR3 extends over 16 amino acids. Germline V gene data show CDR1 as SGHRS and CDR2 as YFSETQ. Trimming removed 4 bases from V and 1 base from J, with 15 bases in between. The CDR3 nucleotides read TGCGCCAGCAGCCTCGGCCTGGGACTTTCCTACAATGAGCAGTTCTTC. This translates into CASSLGLGLSYNEQFF. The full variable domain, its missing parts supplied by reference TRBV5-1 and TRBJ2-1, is KAGVTQTPRYLIKTRGQQVTLSCSPISGHRSVSWYQQTPGQGLQFLFEYFSETQRNKGNFPGRFSGRQFSNSRSEMNVSTLELGDSALYLCASSLGLGLSYNEQFFGPGTRLTVL.

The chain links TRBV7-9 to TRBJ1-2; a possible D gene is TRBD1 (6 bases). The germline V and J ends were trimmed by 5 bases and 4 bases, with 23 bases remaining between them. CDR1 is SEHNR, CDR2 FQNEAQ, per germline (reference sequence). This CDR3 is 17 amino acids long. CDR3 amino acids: CASSPRWGPTGSYGYTF. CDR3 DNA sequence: TGTGCCAGCAGCCCCCGTTGGGGGCCCACTGGGTCCTATGGCTACACCTTC.

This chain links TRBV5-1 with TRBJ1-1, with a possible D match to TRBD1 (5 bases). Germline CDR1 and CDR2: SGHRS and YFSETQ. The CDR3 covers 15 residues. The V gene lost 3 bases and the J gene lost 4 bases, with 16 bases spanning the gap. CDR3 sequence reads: CASSSSQGSGTEAFF. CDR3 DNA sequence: TGCGCCAGCAGCTCCTCTCAGGGATCGGGCACTGAAGCTTTCTTT.

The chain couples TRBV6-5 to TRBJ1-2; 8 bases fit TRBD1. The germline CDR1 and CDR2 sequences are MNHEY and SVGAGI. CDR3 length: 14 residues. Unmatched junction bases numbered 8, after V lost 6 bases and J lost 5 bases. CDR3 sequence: CASSRDRGFYGYTF. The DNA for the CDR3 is TGTGCCAGCAGCAGAGACAGGGGATTTTATGGCTACACCTTC.

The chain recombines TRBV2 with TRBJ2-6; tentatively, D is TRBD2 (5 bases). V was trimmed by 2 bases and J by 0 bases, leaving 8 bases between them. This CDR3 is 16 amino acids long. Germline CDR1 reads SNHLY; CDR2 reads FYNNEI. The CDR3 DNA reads TGTGCCAGCAGTGAACTTCGGGGCTCTGGGGCCAACGTCCTGACTTTC. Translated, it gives CASSELRGSGANVLTF.

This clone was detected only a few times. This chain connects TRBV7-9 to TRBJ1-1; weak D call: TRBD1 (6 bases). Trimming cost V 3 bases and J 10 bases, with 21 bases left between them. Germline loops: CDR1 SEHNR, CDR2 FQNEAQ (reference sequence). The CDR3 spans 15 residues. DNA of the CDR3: TGTGCCAGCAGCTTTCCGGGGCCTTTCTTAGGGGGAGCTTTCTTT. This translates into CASSFPGPFLGGAFF.

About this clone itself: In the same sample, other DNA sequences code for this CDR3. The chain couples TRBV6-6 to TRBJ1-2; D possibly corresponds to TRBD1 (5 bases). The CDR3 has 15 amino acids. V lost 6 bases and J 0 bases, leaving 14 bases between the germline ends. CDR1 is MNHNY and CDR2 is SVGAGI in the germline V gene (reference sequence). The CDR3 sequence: CASSATALPNYGYTF. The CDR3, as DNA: TGTGCCAGCAGCGCGACAGCCCTCCCTAACTATGGCTACACCTTC.

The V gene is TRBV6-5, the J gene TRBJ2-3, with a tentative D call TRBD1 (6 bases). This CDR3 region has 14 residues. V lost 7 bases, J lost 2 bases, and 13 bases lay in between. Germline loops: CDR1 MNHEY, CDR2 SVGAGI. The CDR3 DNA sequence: TGTGCCAGCACGACAGGCTTATTCACAGATACGCAGTATTTT. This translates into CASTTGLFTDTQYF.

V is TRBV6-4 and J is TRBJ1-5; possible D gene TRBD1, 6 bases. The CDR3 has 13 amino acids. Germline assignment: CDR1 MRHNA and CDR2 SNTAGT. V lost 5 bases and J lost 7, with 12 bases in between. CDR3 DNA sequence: TGTGCCAGCAGTTTACAGGGTGGGCAGCCCCAGCATTTT. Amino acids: CASSLQGGQPQHF.

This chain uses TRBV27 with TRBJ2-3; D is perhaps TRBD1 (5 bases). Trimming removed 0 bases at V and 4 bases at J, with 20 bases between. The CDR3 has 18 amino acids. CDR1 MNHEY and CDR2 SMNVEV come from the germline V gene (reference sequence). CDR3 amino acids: CASSLSPAQGSIADTQYF. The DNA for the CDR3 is TGTGCCAGCAGTTTATCACCCGCTCAGGGTTCAATAGCAGATACGCAGTATTTT.

The CDR3 loop is CASKLQQVGGDTQYF. The CDR3 region has the DNA TGTGCCAGCAAGTTACAACAGGTCGGGGGAGATACGCAGTATTTT. V is TRBV6-1 and J is TRBJ2-3, with D tentatively TRBD2 (6 bases). The germline V gene has CDR1 MNHNS and CDR2 SASEGT. The CDR3 spans 15 residues. Trimming stripped 7 bases from V and 5 bases from J, with 19 bases between.

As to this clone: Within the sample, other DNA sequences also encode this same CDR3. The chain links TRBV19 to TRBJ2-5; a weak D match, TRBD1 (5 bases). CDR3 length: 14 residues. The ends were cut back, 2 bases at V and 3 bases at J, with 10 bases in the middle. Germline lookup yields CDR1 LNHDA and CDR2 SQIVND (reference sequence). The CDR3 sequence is CASSILGREETQYF. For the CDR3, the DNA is TGTGCCAGTAGTATATTGGGCAGGGAAGAGACCCAGTACTTC. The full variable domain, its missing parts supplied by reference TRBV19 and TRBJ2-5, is DGGITQSPKYLFRKEGQNVTLSCEQNLNHDAMYWYRQDPGQGLRLIYYSQIVNDFQKGDIAEGYSVSREKKESFPLTVTSAQKNPTAFYLCASSILGREETQYFGPGTRLLVL.

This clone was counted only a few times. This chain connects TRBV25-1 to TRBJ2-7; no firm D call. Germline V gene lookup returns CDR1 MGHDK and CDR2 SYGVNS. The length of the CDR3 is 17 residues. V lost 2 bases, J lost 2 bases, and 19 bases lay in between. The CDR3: CASSEVGGSGIAYEQYF. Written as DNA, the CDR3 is TGTGCCAGCAGTGAAGTTGGCGGCTCCGGAATCGCCTACGAGCAGTACTTC.

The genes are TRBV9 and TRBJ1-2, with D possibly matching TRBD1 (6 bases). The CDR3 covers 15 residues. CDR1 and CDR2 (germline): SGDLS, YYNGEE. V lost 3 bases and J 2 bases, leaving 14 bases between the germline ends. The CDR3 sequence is CASSASRGWNYGYTF. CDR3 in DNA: TGTGCCAGCAGCGCCTCAAGGGGGTGGAACTATGGCTACACCTTC. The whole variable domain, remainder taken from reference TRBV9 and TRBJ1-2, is DSGVTQTPKHLITATGQRVTLRCSPRSGDLSVYWYQQSLDQGLQFLIQYYNGEERAKGNILERFSAQQFPDLHSELNLSSLELGDSALYFCASSASRGWNYGYTFGSGTRLTVV.

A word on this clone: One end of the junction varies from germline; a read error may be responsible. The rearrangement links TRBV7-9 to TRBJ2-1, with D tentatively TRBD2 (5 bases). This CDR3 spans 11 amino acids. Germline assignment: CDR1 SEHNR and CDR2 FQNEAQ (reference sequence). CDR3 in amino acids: CSSRSEAEQFF. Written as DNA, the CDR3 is TGTTCCAGCCGTAGCGAGGCAGAGCAGTTCTTC.